This TCR beta chain was captured by sequencing in a study of preoperative IRX-2 immunotherapy in early breast cancer. Documented treatment: preoperative locoregional IRX-2 cytokine immunotherapy. This phase Ib study tested locoregional IRX-2 cytokine immunotherapy given before surgery. Method: immunoSEQ multiplex PCR; TCRdb's copy keeps in-frame clones and lacks some. The sample holds 25,000 to 30,000 clones, around 89% seen once. Germline V gene lookup returns CDR1 MDHEN and CDR2 SYDVKM. CDR3 length: 13 amino acids. Trimming left V 8 bases short and J 10 bases short, with 18 bases between. This material was acquired from a patient treated with IRX-2 immunotherapy. The receptor's source is a human donor with breast cancer. The chain couples TRBV28 to TRBJ2-1, with a tentative D call TRBD1 (5 bases). The DNA of the CDR3 is TGTGCCAGCTGGAATAGGGGCCCAGGAGAGCAGTTCTTC. Its translation: CASWNRGPGEQFF.